Presented here are 24 T cell receptor beta chains from one specimen sequenced in a study of blood T cell repertoires in COVID-19. Using immunoSEQ multiplex PCR, the repertoire was profiled, and TCRdb retains in-frame clones only, with some absent. This table has about 260,000 clones, about 91% appearing once. Sequencing input: PBMCs or T cells enriched from blood (not recorded which). The origin of the receptors is a man aged 35-49 years who had been exposed to COVID-19.

The rearrangement uses TRBV27 and TRBJ1-4, with 8 nucleotides matching TRBD1. The germline CDR1 and CDR2 sequences are MNHEY and SMNVEV (reference sequence). CDR3 length: 12 amino acids. V lost 6 bases and J lost 7; bases outside the gene matches: 1. This CDR3 is CASRTGAEKLFF. The DNA of the CDR3 is TGTGCCAGCAGGACAGGGGCTGAAAAACTGTTTTTT.

The CDR3 region has the DNA TGTGCCAGCAGTTTCATAGCGGCTGAAGCTTTCTTT. Translating gives CASSFIAAEAFF. The chain recombines TRBV12-3 or TRBV12-4 with TRBJ1-1; no firm D call. The CDR3 sequence is 12 residues long. Trimming removed 3 bases at V and 6 bases at J, with 8 bases between.

The gene calls are TRBV15 and TRBJ2-5, with TRBD1 identical over 11 bases. The V segment lost 4 bases and the J segment 5 bases; nucleotides outside the gene matches: 6. Germline V gives CDR1 LNHNV, CDR2 YYDKDF (reference sequence). The CDR3 runs 15 residues. The CDR3 reads CATSKDRGQGETQYF. The CDR3 nucleotides read TGTGCCACCAGCAAGGACAGGGGGCAGGGGGAGACCCAGTACTTC.

The rearrangement uses TRBV28 and TRBJ2-6; D is unresolved. V was pared by 5 bases and J by 1 base, with 9 bases between. Germline V gene lookup returns CDR1 MDHEN and CDR2 SYDVKM. The CDR3 totals 15 residues. DNA of the CDR3: TGTGCCAGCAGTGTTGTCTTGTCTGGGGCCAACGTCCTGACTTTC. This encodes CASSVVLSGANVLTF.

V is TRBV24-1 and J is TRBJ2-3, with D possibly TRBD1 on 5 matching bases. Germline V gives CDR1 KGHDR, CDR2 SFDVKD. Trimming pared 2 bases from V and 5 bases from J, leaving 10 bases between. The CDR3 consists of 14 residues. CDR3 bases: TGTGCCACCAGTGATTCTTGGGGCGGAGATACGCAGTATTTT. Amino acid sequence: CATSDSWGGDTQYF.

The J gene is TRBJ2-7, the V gene TRBV6-5; 7 bases agree with TRBD1. The germline gives CDR1 MNHEY, CDR2 SVGAGI. J was trimmed by 0 bases and V by 0 bases; bases with no gene match: 5. The CDR3 is 16 residues long. CDR3: CASSYSMAGGSYEQYF. The CDR3 DNA reads as TGTGCCAGCAGTTACTCGATGGCAGGGGGCTCCTACGAGCAGTACTTC.

The chain recombines TRBV10-3 with TRBJ2-1; D unresolved. The germline gives CDR1 ENHRY, CDR2 SYGVKD. V was shortened by 7 bases and J by 6 bases, with 7 bases between the two germline ends. CDR3 length equals 11 residues. The CDR3 reads CAIMFVNEQFF. In DNA, the CDR3 is TGTGCCATCATGTTCGTCAATGAGCAGTTCTTC.

This clone has only a few counts. This chain links TRBV6-5 with TRBJ2-7; tentative D call: TRBD1 (6 bases). The ends were cut back, 0 bases at V and 2 bases at J, with 8 bases in the middle. The CDR3 spans 14 residues. Germline assignment: CDR1 MNHEY and CDR2 SVGAGI. The CDR3 DNA reads TGTGCCAGCAGTTACTCAGCAGGGGCCTACGAGCAGTACTTC. This encodes CASSYSAGAYEQYF.

This clone was seen ten or more times. This chain joins TRBV6-4 and TRBJ2-2; 7 nucleotides align to TRBD2. Per the germline V gene, CDR1 is MRHNA and CDR2 is SNTAGT. V gave up 2 bases and J gave up 4 bases; unmatched junction bases: 1. This CDR3 is 14 amino acids long. The CDR3 nucleotides are TGTGCCAGCAGTGACGGGAGGGCCACCGGGGAGCTGTTTTTT. This encodes CASSDGRATGELFF.

This clone was detected only a few times. The J gene is TRBJ2-1, the V gene TRBV19, with D possibly TRBD1 on 5 matching bases. The CDR3 has 15 amino acids. The ends were cut back, 3 bases at V and 7 bases at J, with 16 bases in the middle. Germline loops: CDR1 LNHDA, CDR2 SQIVND (reference sequence). This CDR3 reads CASSIAGYGQNEQFF. In DNA form, the CDR3 reads TGTGCCAGTAGTATTGCAGGGTACGGTCAGAATGAGCAGTTCTTC.

This chain connects TRBV7-2 to TRBJ2-3, with TRBD2 as a possible D gene (5 bases). CDR3 length equals 15 residues. The germline V and J ends were trimmed by 6 bases and 0 bases, with 13 bases remaining between them. The V gene's germline CDR1 is SGHTA and CDR2 FQGNSA. CDR3 bases: TGTGCCAGCAGAGATGGACTTTACAGCACAGATACGCAGTATTTT. It is translated as CASRDGLYSTDTQYF.

The genes are TRBV4-3 and TRBJ1-2; 9 bases are a match to TRBD1. The length of the CDR3 is 15 residues. The V gene's germline CDR1 is LGHNA and CDR2 YSLEER. Unmatched junction bases numbered 6, after V lost 4 bases and J lost 3 bases. In nucleotides, the CDR3 is TGCGCCAGCAGCCCTTTGACAGGGGGGGACTATGGCTACACCTTC. Its translation: CASSPLTGGDYGYTF.

CDR3 amino acids: CASSSMAGTDTQYF. The CDR3 nucleotides are TGTGCCAGCAGCTCTATGGCGGGTACAGATACGCAGTATTTT. The chain links TRBV11-2 to TRBJ2-3, with D possibly matching TRBD2 (5 bases). CDR3 length equals 14 residues. V was pared by 4 bases and J by 3 bases, with 11 bases between. Per the germline V gene, CDR1 is SGHAT and CDR2 is FQNNGV.

This rearrangement joins TRBV29-1 to TRBJ2-7; D not certain. The V end lost 4 bases, the J end lost 2 bases, and 9 bases lay between the germline ends. Germline lookup yields CDR1 SQVTM and CDR2 ANQGSEA. CDR3 length: 12 amino acids. The CDR3 DNA reads as TGCAGCGTTGTTGGCGGAACCTACGAGCAGTACTTC. Translation gives CSVVGGTYEQYF.

J is TRBJ2-5 and V is TRBV9; D might be TRBD1 (5 bases). CDR1 and CDR2 from the germline V gene are SGDLS and YYNGEE. Between the trimmed V and J ends, which lost 0 bases and 2 bases, there was a span of 5 bases. The CDR3 is made up of 13 amino acids. This CDR3 is CASSVDRQETQYF. The CDR3 coding sequence is TGTGCCAGCAGCGTAGACAGGCAAGAGACCCAGTACTTC.

The V gene is TRBV28, the J gene TRBJ1-2, with D possibly TRBD1 on 6 matching bases. The V and J ends lost 11 bases and 8 bases respectively, with 18 bases between them. CDR3 length: 12 amino acids. Germline CDR1 MDHEN, CDR2 SYDVKM. The DNA for the CDR3 is TGTGCCTATCTCGGGGGGCATCTCGGCTACACCTTC. Its protein is CAYLGGHLGYTF.

The chain is built from TRBV19 and TRBJ1-5; the D gene is possibly TRBD1 (6 bases). V was cut by 3 bases and J by 6 bases, with 12 bases left in between. The CDR3 runs to 14 residues. Per the germline V gene, CDR1 is LNHDA and CDR2 is SQIVND (reference sequence). CDR3 protein: CASSMRQGSQPQHF. The DNA of the CDR3 is TGTGCCAGTAGTATGCGGCAGGGGAGTCAGCCCCAGCATTTT.

This chain joins TRBV12-5 and TRBJ2-1; 15 bases align to TRBD2. Trimming at V came to 5 bases and at J to 7 bases, leaving 3 bases not matched to a gene. Germline loops: CDR1 LGHNT, CDR2 FRNRAP. The CDR3 sequence is 15 residues long. The CDR3 here is CASGHGTSGRNEQFF. In nucleotides, the CDR3 is TGTGCTAGTGGTCACGGGACTAGCGGGAGGAATGAGCAGTTCTTC.

The chain couples TRBV19 to TRBJ1-5; D unresolved. CDR1 is LNHDA and CDR2 is SQIVND in the germline V gene (reference sequence). V lost 0 bases and J lost 7, with 10 bases in between. The CDR3 loop spans 14 amino acids. CDR3 sequence reads: CASSIEEFRQPQHF. In DNA, the CDR3 is TGTGCCAGTAGTATAGAGGAGTTCAGACAGCCCCAGCATTTT.

This rearrangement joins TRBV7-2 to TRBJ1-2, with D perhaps TRBD1 (6 bases). The germline V and J ends were trimmed by 4 bases and 2 bases, with 17 bases remaining between them. This CDR3 has 16 residues. In germline, CDR1 is SGHTA, CDR2 FQGNSA. The CDR3 DNA is TGTGCCAGCAGCTCATACAGGGTGCGAACGAACTATGGCTACACCTTC. Its translation: CASSSYRVRTNYGYTF. The full variable domain, rest sourced from reference TRBV7-2 and TRBJ1-2, is GAGVSQSPSNKVTEKGKDVELRCDPISGHTALYWYRQSLGQGLEFLIYFQGNSAPDKSGLPSDRFSAERTGGSVSTLTIQRTQQEDSAVYLCASSSYRVRTNYGYTFGSGTRLTVV.

In the case of this clone: One end of the junction varies from germline; a read error may be responsible. V and J are TRBV5-1 and TRBJ2-5; 14 positions agree with TRBD2. The CDR3 totals 16 residues. Germline V lookup: CDR1 SGHRS, CDR2 YFSETQ. The CDR3 sequence is CASSLGLAGVVETQYF. CDR3 DNA: TGCGCCAGCAGTTTGGGACTAGCGGGAGTTGTGGAGACCCAGTACTTC.

This chain uses TRBV11-2 with TRBJ2-7, with 9 bases matching TRBD2. V was pared by 2 bases and J by 6 bases, with 17 bases of the junction left unmatched. This CDR3 region has 18 residues. The germline gives CDR1 SGHAT, CDR2 FQNNGV. CDR3 loop: CASSLLPGGRAFFFEQYF. CDR3 nucleotides: TGTGCCAGCAGCTTACTCCCTGGCGGGAGGGCTTTCTTTTTCGAGCAGTACTTC.

This chain connects TRBV27 to TRBJ2-2; weak D call: TRBD2 (5 bases). The V gene lost 5 bases and the J gene lost 4 bases, with 14 bases spanning the gap. The CDR3 loop spans 15 amino acids. Germline CDR1 MNHEY, CDR2 SMNVEV (reference sequence). The CDR3 spells CASSLASSGTGELFF. The CDR3 DNA reads TGTGCCAGCAGTCTGGCTAGCTCCGGCACCGGGGAGCTGTTTTTT.

The chain has TRBV5-1 and TRBJ1-1, with a tentative D call TRBD1 (5 bases). The V and J ends lost 6 bases and 1 base respectively, with 10 bases between them. The CDR3 is 13 amino acids. The V gene's germline CDR1 is SGHRS and CDR2 YFSETQ. Written as DNA, the CDR3 is TGCGCCAGCAAACAAGACAGGAACACTGAAGCTTTCTTT. Translated: CASKQDRNTEAFF. Full variable domain (rest looked up from reference TRBV5-1 and TRBJ1-1): KAGVTQTPRYLIKTRGQQVTLSCSPISGHRSVSWYQQTPGQGLQFLFEYFSETQRNKGNFPGRFSGRQFSNSRSEMNVSTLELGDSALYLCASKQDRNTEAFFGQGTRLTVV.